This TCR beta chain came from a study of cytotoxic CD8 clonotypes in ibrutinib-treated CLL (dated by TCRdb to 2020 to 2022). With regard to the full study: The cohort included roughly 15 treatment-naive and about a dozen relapsed/refractory patients; about 17 were IGHV unmutated. Responses were partial in 24 patients and complete in 2; after median about 68 months follow-up, some 15 stayed in remission and approximately 12 progressed. The response samples were drawn at a median of 12 months into treatment, with a range of roughly 6 to 40 months. Every remission and progressive disease sample was obtained while ibrutinib was still being received by the patients. Samples averaged approximately 260,000 productive templates and around 91,000 productive rearrangements. Of the approximately 90 participants in the trial, 25 to 30 had longitudinal samples available. Cryopreserved peripheral blood mononuclear cells were obtained prior to treatment, at the time of response, and at either disease progression or sustained remission. Summary of the overall study and its limitations: At ibrutinib response clonality went up, during sustained remission it held steady, and at progression it dropped back toward baseline. Public clonotypes were found to be uncommon and were observed to contract or remain stable during treatment; the increase in clonality was shown to reflect expansion of private clonotypes at ibrutinib response. Sampling times were not matched between sustained-remission and progressing patients, and lymph node repertoires were not studied. At baseline, clonality was higher than in age-matched healthy donors and showed a strong correlation with circulating CD8+ T-cell counts.

This clone was picked up a small number of times. The clone's antigen remains unknown. No much larger clone exists at a distance of one base, and base qualities are not known. A distance of 18 bases separates the germline ends of V and J, which lose 7 bases and 3 bases respectively. The CDR3 runs 16 amino acids, cysteine and phenylalanine included. Just the 48-base CDR3 DNA is kept, in frame starting at base 1. CDR1 and CDR2, looked up from the germline V gene (reference sequence), are MNHEY and SMNVEV. On a MiSeq, deep resolution sequencing aimed for a depth between 1 in 1 million and 1 in 200,000 T cells, with each clonotype covered approximately 9.8x on average. TCR beta libraries were generated with the immunoSEQ hsTCRB Kit. Processing in the source paper ran as follows. ImmunoSEQ Data Assistant and ImmunoSEQ Analyzer were used for data analysis, and V, D and J genes were assigned according to IMGT definitions. Clonality was computed as one minus normalized Shannon entropy of productive rearrangement frequencies, ranging from 0 to 1. Only overrepresented clonotypes making up at least 0.05% of each patient's repertoire were included in the public clonotype analysis. Repertoires from some twelve age-matched healthy donors in immuneACCESS were used as clonality controls. What TCRdb holds here is the immuneACCESS table cut down to in-frame rearrangements. Part of the clones is not present; checked against another copy, under half of the missing clones reflect an unresolved V gene, and the others are unexplained. The V and J calls and clone size come from that table; D and trimming were worked out from the DNA. The sample table lists more than 50,000 clones, around 52% of them with a count of one. The ten largest make up approximately 15% of the sample.

Interpreted using the paper, the time point label stands for: eleven to twelve months on ibrutinib. For TCR beta library preparation, 1.5 to 2 micrograms of genomic DNA were extracted from the cryopreserved PBMCs. Longitudinal blood samples from CLL patients receiving ibrutinib monotherapy were subjected to high-throughput TCR beta sequencing. The patients took part in an open-label, single-center phase 2 trial of ibrutinib monotherapy. Recombination joined TRBV27 with TRBJ2-2; TRBD1 is a weak D gene call, 6 bases matching. The sequencing used PBMCs, collected after 12 months of ibrutinib treatment. The TCR originated in a human donor with chronic lymphocytic leukemia. The CDR3 protein sequence reads: CASKWGRVGYTGELFF. The nucleotide sequence is TGTGCCAGCAAATGGGGGCGGGTCGGTTACACCGGGGAGCTGTTTTTT.